This T cell receptor (beta chain) was recovered during a study of graft-versus-host responses after intestinal transplantation. Study results and caveats: GvH clones turned up in recipient marrow; some had shown up first in ileum or blood.

The method was immunoSEQ multiplex PCR; TCRdb's version includes in-frame clones alone and lacks a portion of them. The table has tens of thousands of clones, approximately 94% seen once; the top ten hold over 0.15%. The CDR3 has 13 amino acids. CDR1 is LNHNV and CDR2 is YYDKDF in the germline V gene (reference sequence). V lost 0 bases and J lost 7; bases outside the gene matches: 0. In the case of this clone: Its antigen is still unknown.

The chain combines TRBV15 with TRBJ1-2; 9 bases are a match to TRBD1. This TCR was sampled from a human donor who was the organ donor for an intestinal transplant. The specimen was unstimulated CD4+ T cells sorted from spleen or lymph node cells, collected before transplant. The CDR3 loop is CATSREDRGGYTF. CDR3 DNA sequence: TGTGCCACCAGCAGAGAGGACAGGGGTGGCTACACCTTC.